The entry below gives a single T cell receptor beta chain sequence along with its context. Methods used by the authors: From reference gene primer amplification, estimates of nucleated cell counts were derived. This table comes from immunoSEQ multiplex PCR, and its TCRdb copy is limited to in-frame clones, with some not included. The DNA gave D and trimming, while V, J and clone size come from that table. The sample records 90,000 to 120,000 clones, about 90% being singletons. The sample belongs to a study of blood T cell repertoires in COVID-19. Study-wide context: Spain, Italy and the United States supplied samples that represented acute and convalescent COVID-19. Nucleic acid was either cDNA or gDNA, and it came from T cells, B-cell-depleted T cells, or PBMCs.

J gave up 4 bases and V 6 bases, and 5 bases lay outside the gene matches. CDR1 and CDR2 from the germline V gene are MNHEY and SVGAGI. CDR3 length: 14 residues. The sample was peripheral blood. The sequence derives from a woman aged 25-40 years with acute or convalescent COVID-19. The V and J genes are TRBV6-5 and TRBJ2-7, with 11 bases that match TRBD1. CDR3 coding DNA: TGTGCCAGCAGCCAGGGGACAGGGGGGTACGAGCAGTACTTC. The encoded protein is CASSQGTGGYEQYF.